Sequencing of this TCR beta chain was carried out in a study of blood T cells in healthy people across ages. The CDR3 covers 13 residues. In germline, CDR1 is SGDLS, CDR2 YYNGEE. In this sample, this clonotype turned up a few times. Using a J-beta primer mix together with a sample-barcoded 5' primer, a second PCR was run for roughly 6 to 12 cycles. TCRdb redid the calling of the 5' RACE reads with MiXCR, one entry per CDR3 protein. The data show 550,000 to 600,000 distinct CDR3 sequences, with 27% seen just once and 15% to 20% held by the top ten. The chain uses TRBV9 and TRBJ2-1; D call uncertain. The J call may be mistaken, given a closer DNA end match to TRBJ2-7. The source of this sequence is a woman in her 70s in good health. The sequenced material came from blood. CDR3 residues: CASSVDVAYEQYF. As DNA, the CDR3 is TGTGCCAGCAGCGTAGACGTAGCCTACGAGCAGTACTTC.